This T cell receptor beta chain was documented in a study of blood T cell repertoires in COVID-19. Study information: PBMCs, B-cell-depleted T cells, or T cells provided the cDNA or gDNA that made up the material.

The CDR3 contains 13 residues. Trimming took off 5 bases at V and 6 bases at J, with 12 bases between the two ends. CDR1 and CDR2 from the germline V gene are MDHEN and SYDVKM. Original processing notes: Scientists estimated how many nucleated cells there were by amplifying reference gene primers. The method was immunoSEQ multiplex PCR; TCRdb's version includes in-frame clones alone and lacks a portion of them. D and trimming come from the DNA, and the V and J calls and clone size come from that table. The table includes tens of thousands of clones, about 81% detected once. The origin of this receptor is a human donor in a cohort sampled during active COVID-19. The sample consisted of peripheral blood. The genes are TRBV28 and TRBJ2-3; D not resolved. CDR3 sequence: CASSRALTDTQYF. CDR3 in DNA: TGTGCCAGCAGTCGCGCCCTCACGGATACGCAGTATTTT.